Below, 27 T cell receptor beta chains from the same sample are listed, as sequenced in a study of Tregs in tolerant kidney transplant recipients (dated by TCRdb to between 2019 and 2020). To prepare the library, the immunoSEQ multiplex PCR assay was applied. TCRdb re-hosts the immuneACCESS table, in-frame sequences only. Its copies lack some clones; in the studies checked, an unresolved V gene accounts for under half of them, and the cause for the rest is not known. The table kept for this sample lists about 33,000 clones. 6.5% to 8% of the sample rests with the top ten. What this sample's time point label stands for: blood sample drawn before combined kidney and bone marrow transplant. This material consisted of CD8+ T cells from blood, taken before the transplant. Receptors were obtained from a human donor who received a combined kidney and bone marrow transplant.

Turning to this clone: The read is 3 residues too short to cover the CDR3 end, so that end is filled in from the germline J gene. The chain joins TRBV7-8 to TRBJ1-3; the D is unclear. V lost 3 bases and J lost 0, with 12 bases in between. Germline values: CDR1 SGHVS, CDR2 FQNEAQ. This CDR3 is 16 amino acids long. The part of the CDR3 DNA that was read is TGTGCCAGCAGCTTTGGGCAGGAGTTCTCTGGAAACACC. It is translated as CASSFGQEFSGNT. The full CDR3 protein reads CASSFGQEFSGNTIYF.

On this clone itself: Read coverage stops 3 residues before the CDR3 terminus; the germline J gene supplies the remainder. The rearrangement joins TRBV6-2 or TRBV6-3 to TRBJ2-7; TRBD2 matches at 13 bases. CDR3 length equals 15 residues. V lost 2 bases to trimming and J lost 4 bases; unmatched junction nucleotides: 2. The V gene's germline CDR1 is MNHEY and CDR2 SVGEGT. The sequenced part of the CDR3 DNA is TGTGCCAGCAGTTACGGACTAGCGGGAGAGTACGAG. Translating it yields CASSYGLAGEYE. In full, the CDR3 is CASSYGLAGEYEQYF.

CDR3 bases read: TGTGCCAGCAGCCTGGTCGGGGGGTCGGACGGGGAG. As protein: CASSLVGGSDGE. The entire CDR3 protein is CASSLVGGSDGELFF. V usage is TRBV7-6 and J usage is TRBJ2-2; TRBD2 matches 7 bases. The missing CDR3 end, 3 residues past where the read stops, is filled in from the germline J gene. V shed 5 bases, J shed 7 bases, and the junction held 10 bases outside the gene matches. This CDR3 has 15 amino acids. Per the germline V gene, CDR1 is SGHVS and CDR2 is FNYEAQ.

The covered CDR3 bases are TGTGCCAGTAGTATAGTTCGGGGGGGCAATCAGCCC. This sequence encodes CASSIVRGGNQP. The entire CDR3 is CASSIVRGGNQPQHF. The chain carries TRBV19 and TRBJ1-5, with D possibly TRBD1 on 5 matching bases. The read halts 3 residues ahead of the CDR3 end, with the missing end drawn from the germline J gene. Looked up from germline, CDR1 is LNHDA and CDR2 is SQIVND (reference sequence). This CDR3 has 15 residues. Trimming left V 1 base short and J 2 bases short, with 9 bases between. Combining the CDR3 with reference TRBV19 and TRBJ1-5 gives the whole variable domain DGGITQSPKYLFRKEGQNVTLSCEQNLNHDAMYWYRQDPGQGLRLIYYSQIVNDFQKGDIAEGYSVSREKKESFPLTVTSAQKNPTAFYLCASSIVRGGNQPQHFGDGTRLSIL.

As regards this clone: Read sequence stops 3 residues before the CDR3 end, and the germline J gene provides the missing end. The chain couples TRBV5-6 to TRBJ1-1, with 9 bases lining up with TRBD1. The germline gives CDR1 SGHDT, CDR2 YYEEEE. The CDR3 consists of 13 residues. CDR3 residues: CASSWGQGGKAFF. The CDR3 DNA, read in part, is TGTGCCAGCAGCTGGGGACAGGGTGGTAAA.

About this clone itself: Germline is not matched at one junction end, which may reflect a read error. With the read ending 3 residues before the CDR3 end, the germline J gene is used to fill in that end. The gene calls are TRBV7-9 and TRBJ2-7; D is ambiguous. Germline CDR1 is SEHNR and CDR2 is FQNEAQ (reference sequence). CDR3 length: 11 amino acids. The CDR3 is CSSSAIYEQYF. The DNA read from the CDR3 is TGTTCCAGCAGCGCGATCTACGAG.

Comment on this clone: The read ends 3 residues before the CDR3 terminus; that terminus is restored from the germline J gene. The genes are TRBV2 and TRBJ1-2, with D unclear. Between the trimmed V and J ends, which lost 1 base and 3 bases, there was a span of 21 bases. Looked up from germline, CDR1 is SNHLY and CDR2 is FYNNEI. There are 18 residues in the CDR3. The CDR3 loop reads CASSEDFAGGFGDYGYTF. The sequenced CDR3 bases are TGTGCCAGCAGTGAAGATTTCGCGGGCGGGTTTGGGGACTATGGC.

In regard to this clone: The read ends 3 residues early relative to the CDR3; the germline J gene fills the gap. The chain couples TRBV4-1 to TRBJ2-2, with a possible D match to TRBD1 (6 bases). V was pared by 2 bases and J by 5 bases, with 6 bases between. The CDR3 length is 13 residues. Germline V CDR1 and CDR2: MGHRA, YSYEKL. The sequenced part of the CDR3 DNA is TGCGCCAGCAGCCAAACAGGGACCGGGGAG. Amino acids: CASSQTGTGE. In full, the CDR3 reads CASSQTGTGELFF.

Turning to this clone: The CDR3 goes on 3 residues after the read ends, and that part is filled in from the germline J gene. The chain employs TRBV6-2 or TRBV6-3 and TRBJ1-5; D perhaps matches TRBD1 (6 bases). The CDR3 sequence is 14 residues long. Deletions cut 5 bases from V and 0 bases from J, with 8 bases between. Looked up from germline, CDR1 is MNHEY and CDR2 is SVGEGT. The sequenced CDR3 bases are TGTGCCAGCAGTCAGGGGATTAGCAATCAGCCC. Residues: CASSQGISNQP. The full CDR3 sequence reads CASSQGISNQPQHF.

This chain's CDR3 is CASSDRGAGTDTQYF. Partial CDR3 DNA: TGTGCCAGCAGTGATCGGGGAGCGGGCACAGATACG. This sequence joins TRBV6-1 and TRBJ2-3, with a weak D call TRBD2 (5 bases). The read falls 3 residues short of the CDR3 end, and the missing part is taken from the germline J gene. V lost 3 bases and J lost 1, with 11 bases in between. Germline V gene lookup returns CDR1 MNHNS and CDR2 SASEGT. The CDR3 covers 15 residues.

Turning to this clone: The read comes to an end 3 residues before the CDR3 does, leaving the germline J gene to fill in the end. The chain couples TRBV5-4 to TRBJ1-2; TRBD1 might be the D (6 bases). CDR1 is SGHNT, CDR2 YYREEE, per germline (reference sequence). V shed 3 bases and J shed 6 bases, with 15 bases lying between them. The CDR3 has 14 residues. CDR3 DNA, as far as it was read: TGTGCCAGCAGCTCGGACAGCCTTGAGGATGGC. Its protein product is CASSSDSLEDG. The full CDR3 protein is CASSSDSLEDGYTF.

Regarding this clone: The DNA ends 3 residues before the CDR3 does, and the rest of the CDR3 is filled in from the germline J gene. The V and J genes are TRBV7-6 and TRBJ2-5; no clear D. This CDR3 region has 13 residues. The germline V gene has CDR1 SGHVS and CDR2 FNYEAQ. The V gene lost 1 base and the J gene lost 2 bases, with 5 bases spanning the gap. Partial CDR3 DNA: TGTGCCAGCAGCTTAGGACTTCAAGAGACC. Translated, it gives CASSLGLQET. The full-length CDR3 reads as CASSLGLQETQYF.

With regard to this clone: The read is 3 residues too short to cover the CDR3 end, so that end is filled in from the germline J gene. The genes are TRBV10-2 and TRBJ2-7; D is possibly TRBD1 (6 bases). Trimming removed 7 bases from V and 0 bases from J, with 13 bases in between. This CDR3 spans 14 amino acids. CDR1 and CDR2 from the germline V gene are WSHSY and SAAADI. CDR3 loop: CASTHGTHSYEQYF. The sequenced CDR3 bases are TGCGCCAGCACCCACGGGACACACTCCTACGAG.

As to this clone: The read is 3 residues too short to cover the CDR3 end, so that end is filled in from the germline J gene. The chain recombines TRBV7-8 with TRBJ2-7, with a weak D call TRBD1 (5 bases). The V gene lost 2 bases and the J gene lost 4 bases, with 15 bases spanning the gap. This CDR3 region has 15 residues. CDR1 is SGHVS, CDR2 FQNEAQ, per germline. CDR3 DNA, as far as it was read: TGTGCCAGCAGCTTAAGTTTGGACACTGATTACGAG. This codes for CASSLSLDTDYE. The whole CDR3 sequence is CASSLSLDTDYEQYF.

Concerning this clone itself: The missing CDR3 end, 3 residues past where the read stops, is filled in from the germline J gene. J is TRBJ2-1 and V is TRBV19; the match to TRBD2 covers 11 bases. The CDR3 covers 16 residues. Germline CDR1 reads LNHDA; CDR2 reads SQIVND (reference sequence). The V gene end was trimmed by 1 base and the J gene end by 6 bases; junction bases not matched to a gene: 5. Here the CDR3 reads CASSIVGSGGVNEQFF. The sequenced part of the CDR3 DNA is TGTGCCAGTAGTATAGTAGGTAGCGGGGGGGTCAATGAG.

The DNA read from the CDR3 is TGCGCCAGCAGTGGAACAGGGGGGAGCTATGGC. Translation: CASSGTGGSYG. The complete CDR3 protein is CASSGTGGSYGYTF. V is TRBV10-1 and J is TRBJ1-2; 8 bases align to TRBD1. The sequenced fragment ends 3 residues before the CDR3 boundary, so the rest is inferred from the germline J gene. CDR1 WNHNN and CDR2 SYGVQD come from the germline V gene (reference sequence). The CDR3 length is 14 residues. With V trimmed by 4 bases and J by 4 bases, 5 bases remained unmatched.

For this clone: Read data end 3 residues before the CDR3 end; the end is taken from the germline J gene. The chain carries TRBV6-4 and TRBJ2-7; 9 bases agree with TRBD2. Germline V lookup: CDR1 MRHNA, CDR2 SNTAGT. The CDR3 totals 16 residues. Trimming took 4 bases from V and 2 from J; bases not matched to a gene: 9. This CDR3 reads CASSGRSEREAYEQYF. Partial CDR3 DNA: TGTGCCAGCAGTGGCCGGTCGGAGCGGGAGGCCTACGAG.

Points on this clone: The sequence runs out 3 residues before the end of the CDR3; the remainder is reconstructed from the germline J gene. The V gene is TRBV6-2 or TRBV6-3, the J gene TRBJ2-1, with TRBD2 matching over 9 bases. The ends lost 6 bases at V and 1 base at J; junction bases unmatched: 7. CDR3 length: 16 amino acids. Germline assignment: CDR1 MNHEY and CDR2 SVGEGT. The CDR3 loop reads CASRYRLAESYNEQFF. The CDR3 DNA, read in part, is TGTGCCAGCAGGTATAGACTAGCGGAATCCTACAATGAG.

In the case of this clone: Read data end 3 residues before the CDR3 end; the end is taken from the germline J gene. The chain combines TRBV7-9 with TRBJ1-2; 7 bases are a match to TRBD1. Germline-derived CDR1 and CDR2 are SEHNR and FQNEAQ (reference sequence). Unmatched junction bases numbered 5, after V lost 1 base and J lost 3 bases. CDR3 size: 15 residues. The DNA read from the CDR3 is TGTGCCAGCAGCTTAGGGGACGGGACAGACTATGGC. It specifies CASSLGDGTDYG. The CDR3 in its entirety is CASSLGDGTDYGYTF.

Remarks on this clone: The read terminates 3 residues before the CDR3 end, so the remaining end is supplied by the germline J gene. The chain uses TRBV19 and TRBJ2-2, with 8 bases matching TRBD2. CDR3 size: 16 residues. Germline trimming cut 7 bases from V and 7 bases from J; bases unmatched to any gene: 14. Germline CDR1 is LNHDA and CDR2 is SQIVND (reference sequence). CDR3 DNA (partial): TGTGCCAGTACCTTAGCGGGACTTGATTTGGACGGGGAG. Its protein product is CASTLAGLDLDGE. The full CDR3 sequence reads CASTLAGLDLDGELFF.

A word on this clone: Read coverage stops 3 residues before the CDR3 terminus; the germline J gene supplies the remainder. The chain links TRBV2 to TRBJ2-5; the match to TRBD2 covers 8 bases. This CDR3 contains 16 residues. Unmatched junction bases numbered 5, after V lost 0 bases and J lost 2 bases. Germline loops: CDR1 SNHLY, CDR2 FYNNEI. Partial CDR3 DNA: TGTGCCAGCAGTGAAGCCGGGGGGGGAGAACAAGAGACC. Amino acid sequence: CASSEAGGGEQET. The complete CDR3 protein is CASSEAGGGEQETQYF.

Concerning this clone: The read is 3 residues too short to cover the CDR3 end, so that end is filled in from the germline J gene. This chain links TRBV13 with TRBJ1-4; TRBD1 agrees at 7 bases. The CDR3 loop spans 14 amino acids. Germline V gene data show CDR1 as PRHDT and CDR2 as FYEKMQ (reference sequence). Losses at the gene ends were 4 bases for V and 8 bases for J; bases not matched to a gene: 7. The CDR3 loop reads CASSSNRGLEKLFF. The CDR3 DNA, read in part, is TGTGCCAGCAGCTCAAACAGGGGTTTGGAAAAA.

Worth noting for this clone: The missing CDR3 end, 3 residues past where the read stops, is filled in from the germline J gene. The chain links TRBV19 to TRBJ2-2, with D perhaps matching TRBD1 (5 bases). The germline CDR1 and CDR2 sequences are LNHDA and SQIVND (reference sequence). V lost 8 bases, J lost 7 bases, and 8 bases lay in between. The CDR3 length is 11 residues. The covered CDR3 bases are TGTGCCAGTTCAGGGAACGGGGAG. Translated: CASSGNGE. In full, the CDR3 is CASSGNGELFF.

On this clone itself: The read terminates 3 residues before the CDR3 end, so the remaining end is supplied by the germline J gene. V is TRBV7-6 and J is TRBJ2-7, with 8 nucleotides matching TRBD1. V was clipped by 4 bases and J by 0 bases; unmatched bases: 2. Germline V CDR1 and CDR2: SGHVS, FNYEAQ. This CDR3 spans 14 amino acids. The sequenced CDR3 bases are TGTGCCAGCAGCTCAGACAGGGGCTCCTACGAG. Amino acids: CASSSDRGSYE. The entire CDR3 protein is CASSSDRGSYEQYF. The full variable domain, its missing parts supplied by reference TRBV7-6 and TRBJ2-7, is GAGVSQSPRYKVTKRGQDVALRCDPISGHVSLYWYRQALGQGPEFLTYFNYEAQQDKSGLPNDRFSAERPEGSISTLTIQRTEQRDSAMYRCASSSDRGSYEQYFGPGTRLTVT.

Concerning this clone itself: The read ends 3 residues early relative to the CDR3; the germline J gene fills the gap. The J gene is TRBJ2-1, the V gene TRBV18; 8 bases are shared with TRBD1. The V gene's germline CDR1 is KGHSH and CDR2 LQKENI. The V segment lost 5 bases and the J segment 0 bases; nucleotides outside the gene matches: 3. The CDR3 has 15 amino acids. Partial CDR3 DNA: TGTGCCAGCTCAGCACAGGGGGACTCCTACAATGAG. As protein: CASSAQGDSYNE. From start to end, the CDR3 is CASSAQGDSYNEQFF.

The CDR3 bases that were read are TGTGCCAGCTCACCGGCTAGCGGGGTGGCAGATACG. Translating gives CASSPASGVADT. The whole CDR3 sequence is CASSPASGVADTQYF. The rearrangement joins TRBV18 to TRBJ2-3, with 9 nucleotides matching TRBD2. Coverage ceases 3 residues before the CDR3 finishes, and the germline J gene fills in the end. The V and J ends lost 3 bases and 4 bases, in that order; junction bases with no gene match: 5. Germline CDR1 is KGHSH and CDR2 is LQKENI. The CDR3 has 15 amino acids.

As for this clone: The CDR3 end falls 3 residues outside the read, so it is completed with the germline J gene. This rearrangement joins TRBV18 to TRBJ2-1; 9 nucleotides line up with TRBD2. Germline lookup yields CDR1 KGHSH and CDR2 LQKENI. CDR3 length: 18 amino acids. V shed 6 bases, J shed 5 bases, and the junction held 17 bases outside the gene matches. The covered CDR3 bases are TGTGCCAGCTCCCGGCGGGGGGGTAGGGGGGCGCAACACAATGAG. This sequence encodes CASSRRGGRGAQHNE. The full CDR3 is CASSRRGGRGAQHNEQFF.